A selection of T cell receptor beta chains follows, all from one sample in a study of beta chain features in type 1 diabetes. Assay used: immunoSEQ multiplex PCR; TCRdb lists only in-frame clones, some missing. The table includes 35,000 to 45,000 clones, 66% detected once. Specimen: Tregs from blood. All receptors derive from a man under 40 with type 1 diabetes. Some clones in this sample may be carry-over from other donors' samples. Each CDR3 is given with its conserved first and last residue. A D gene is named only where the DNA matches it firmly. Clone sizes are given selectively: once, few, many, or a class where the clone is expanded.

>TRBD2|TRBV29-1|TRBJ2-1|NA
CSARPGLGPYNEQFF
TGCAGCGCCAGACCGGGACTAGGGCCGTACAATGAGCAGTTCTTC
>TRBD1|TRBV5-1|TRBJ2-6|once
CASSERNRGPFGANVLTF
TGCGCCAGCAGCGAGAGAAACAGGGGTCCCTTTGGGGCCAACGTCCTGACTTTC
>NA|TRBV18|TRBJ2-7|NA
CASSPGRDTYEQYF
TGTGCCAGCTCACCAGGCAGGGATACCTACGAGCAGTACTTC
>TRBD2|TRBV7-2|TRBJ2-7|NA
CASSLGGGYYEQYF
TGTGCCAGCAGCTTGGGGGGGGGATATTACGAGCAGTACTTC
>TRBD1|TRBV13|TRBJ2-1|few
CASSQRTGGNEQFF
TGTGCCAGCAGCCAGAGGACAGGGGGCAATGAGCAGTTCTTC
>NA|TRBV6-6|TRBJ2-1|NA
CASSYSTGSYNEQFF
TGTGCCAGCAGTTACTCGACAGGCTCCTACAATGAGCAGTTCTTC
>NA|TRBV20-1|TRBJ2-7|few
CSARGSYEQYF
TGCAGTGCGCGGGGTTCCTACGAGCAGTACTTC
>NA|TRBV7-2|TRBJ2-7|few
CATAPGDPLAYEQYF
TGTGCCACCGCCCCGGGGGACCCCTTGGCCTACGAGCAGTACTTC
>TRBD1|TRBV18|TRBJ2-1|NA
CASSQRQGSHEQFF
TGTGCCAGCTCACAACGACAGGGTTCTCATGAGCAGTTCTTC
>NA|TRBV4-3|TRBJ1-1|NA
CASSQDRNTEASF
TGCGCCAGCAGCCAAGACAGGAACACTGAAGCTTCCTTT
>NA|TRBV6-5|TRBJ2-7|few
CASRGFYEQYF
TGTGCCAGCAGGGGCTTCTACGAGCAGTACTTC
>NA|TRBV30|TRBJ1-2|NA
CAWSERRYGYTF
TGTGCCTGGAGTGAGCGGCGCTATGGCTACACCTTC
>NA|TRBV28|TRBJ1-5|NA
CASSLTGPQPQHF
TGTGCCAGCAGTCTGACAGGACCTCAGCCCCAGCATTTT
>NA|TRBV7-9|TRBJ1-2|NA
CASSPQGSGYTF
TGTGCCAGCAGCCCCCAGGGGTCCGGCTACACCTTC
>NA|TRBV29-1|TRBJ2-2|few
CSVSRQVANTGELFF
TGCAGCGTTTCCAGACAGGTCGCGAACACCGGGGAGCTGTTTTTT
>NA|TRBV19|TRBJ1-1|NA
CASSQGLGTEAFF
TGTGCCAGTAGCCAGGGGCTGGGCACTGAAGCTTTCTTT
>TRBD1|TRBV18|TRBJ2-7|NA
CASSSGQGYEQYF
TGTGCCAGCTCATCGGGACAGGGCTACGAGCAGTACTTC
>TRBD1|TRBV7-8|TRBJ1-2|few
CASSFRIQGANYGYTF
TGTGCCAGCAGCTTTCGGATACAGGGGGCGAACTATGGCTACACCTTC
>TRBD1|TRBV7-8|TRBJ2-1|NA
CASSSGQGNEQFF
TGTGCCAGCAGCTCGGGACAGGGTAATGAGCAGTTCTTC
>NA|TRBV7-9|TRBJ1-6|NA
CASSLAREVGDSPLHF
TGTGCCAGCAGCTTAGCAAGGGAGGTCGGGGATTCACCCCTCCACTTT
>NA|TRBV29-1|TRBJ1-1|NA
CSADRINTEAFF
TGCAGCGCGGACAGAATTAACACTGAAGCTTTCTTT
>NA|TRBV6-6|TRBJ1-5|NA
CASSYSPVNNQPQHF
TGTGCCAGCAGTTACTCCCCGGTCAACAATCAGCCCCAGCATTTT
>NA|TRBV7-9|TRBJ2-7|NA
CASSSAWGGDSYEQYF
TGTGCCAGCAGCTCAGCATGGGGGGGCGACTCCTACGAGCAGTACTTC
>NA|TRBV6-1|TRBJ1-5|NA
CASSRQEEFQPQHF
TGTGCCAGCAGCAGACAGGAGGAATTTCAGCCCCAGCATTTT
>NA|TRBV10-3|TRBJ2-7|NA
CAISEAPYEQYF
TGTGCCATCAGTGAAGCTCCCTACGAGCAGTACTTC
>NA|TRBV9|TRBJ2-7|NA
CASSPRLISYEQYF
TGTGCCAGCAGCCCGAGACTGATCTCCTACGAGCAGTACTTC
>NA|TRBV6-4|TRBJ2-7|NA
CASSDQREQGTGSYEQYF
TGTGCCAGCAGTGACCAGAGAGAACAGGGTACTGGATCCTACGAGCAGTACTTC
>TRBD1|TRBV18|TRBJ1-2|NA
CASSRTPGTGGSLNYGYTF
TGTGCCAGCTCACGGACGCCGGGGACAGGGGGCTCGCTTAACTATGGCTACACCTTC
>NA|TRBV18|TRBJ2-3|NA
CASSPYLGTPSTDTQYF
TGTGCCAGCTCACCCTACCTGGGGACACCAAGCACAGATACGCAGTATTTT